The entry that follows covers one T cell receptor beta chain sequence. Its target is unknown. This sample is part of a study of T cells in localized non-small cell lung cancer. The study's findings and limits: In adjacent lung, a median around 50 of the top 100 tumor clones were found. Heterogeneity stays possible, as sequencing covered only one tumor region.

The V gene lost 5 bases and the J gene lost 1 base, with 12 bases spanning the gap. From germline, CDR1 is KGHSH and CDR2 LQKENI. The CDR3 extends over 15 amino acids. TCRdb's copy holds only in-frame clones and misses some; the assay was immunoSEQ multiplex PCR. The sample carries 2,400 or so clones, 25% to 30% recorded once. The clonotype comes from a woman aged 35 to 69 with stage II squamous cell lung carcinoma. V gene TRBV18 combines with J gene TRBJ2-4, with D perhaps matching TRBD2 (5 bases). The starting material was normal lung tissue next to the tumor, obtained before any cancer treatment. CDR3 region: CASSERPQAKNIQYF. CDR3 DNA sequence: TGTGCCAGCTCAGAGCGGCCCCAGGCCAAAAACATTCAGTACTTC.